This T cell receptor beta chain originates from a study of T cell changes during pregnancy in multiple sclerosis. Sequencing was performed with immunoSEQ multiplex PCR; in TCRdb, only in-frame clones are kept and a portion is missing. The table shows tens of thousands of clones, with just over 90% occurring only once. The sequence derives from a female donor with multiple sclerosis, enrolled in a pregnancy study. The starting material was CD4+ T cells from peripheral blood mononuclear cells, obtained before pregnancy.

CDR3 region: CASSQEDSGTSRGYF. DNA of the CDR3: TGCGCCAGCAGCCAAGAAGATAGCGGGACGTCTCGGGGGTACTTC. The J gene is TRBJ2-7, the V gene TRBV4-1; TRBD2 aligns across 8 bases. The CDR3 has 15 amino acids. J gave up 12 bases and V 0 bases, and 13 bases lay outside the gene matches. Germline assignment: CDR1 MGHRA and CDR2 YSYEKL.